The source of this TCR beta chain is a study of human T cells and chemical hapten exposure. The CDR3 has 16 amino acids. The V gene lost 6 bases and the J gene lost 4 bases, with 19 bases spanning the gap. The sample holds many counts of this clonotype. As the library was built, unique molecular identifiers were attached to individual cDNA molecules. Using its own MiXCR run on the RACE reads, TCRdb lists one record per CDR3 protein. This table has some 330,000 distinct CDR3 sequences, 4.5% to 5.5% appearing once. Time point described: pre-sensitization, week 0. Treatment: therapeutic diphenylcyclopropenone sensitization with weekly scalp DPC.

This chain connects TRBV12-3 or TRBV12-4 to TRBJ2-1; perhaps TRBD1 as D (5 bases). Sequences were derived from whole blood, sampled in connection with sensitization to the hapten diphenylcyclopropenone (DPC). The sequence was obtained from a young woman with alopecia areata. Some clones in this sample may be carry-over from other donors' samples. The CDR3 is CASRSRWQGGYNEQFF. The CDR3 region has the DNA TGTGCCAGCAGAAGTAGGTGGCAGGGCGGATACAATGAGCAGTTCTTC.